The present entry profiles one T cell receptor beta chain with its context. Its target is unknown. The V end lost 11 bases, the J end lost 4 bases, and 18 bases lay between the germline ends. This CDR3 comprises 14 residues. In germline, CDR1 is LNHDA, CDR2 SQIVND (reference sequence). The data are from a study of shared clonotypes between healthy human individuals. Study-wide findings and caveats: Sorted-subset sequencing, rarefaction showed, was incomplete despite large depth.

For every subset, genomic DNA was evenly distributed across several immunoSEQ plates. Here immunoSEQ multiplex PCR was the method, and the copy in TCRdb shows in-frame clones only, minus some. The sample gives 850,000 to 1,200,000 clones, approximately 70% of which show up once; around 1.4% is in the top ten. Sequencing used memory CD4+ T cells sorted from blood. The subset denotes: CD45RA-negative fraction. The sequence was collected from a young man in good health. The chain joins TRBV19 to TRBJ1-5; D remains ambiguous. The CDR3 coding sequence is TGTGCCTCCTCTACGGACCGATGGAATCAGCCCCAGCATTTT. Its protein product is CASSTDRWNQPQHF.